The 30 T cell receptor beta chains below come from one sample, sequenced in a study of OX40 agonist ivuxolimab in advanced cancers. Sequenced by immunoSEQ multiplex PCR; TCRdb stores in-frame clones only, minus some. The sample lists about 76,000 clones, almost 85% seen once, with 0.61% in the top ten. This material consisted of CD4+ or CD8+ T cells sorted from blood, taken in a trial of the OX40 agonist ivuxolimab. All receptors come from an adult with an advanced solid tumor such as melanoma, head and neck, liver or kidney cancer.

The gene calls are TRBV27 and TRBJ2-5; no clear D. The CDR3 extends over 11 amino acids. Germline V gene sequence: CDR1 MNHEY, CDR2 SMNVEV (reference sequence). Trimming stripped 3 bases from V and 5 bases from J, with 4 bases between. The CDR3 region is CASSLMETQYF. In DNA, the CDR3 is TGTGCCAGCAGTTTGATGGAGACCCAGTACTTC.

The rearrangement uses TRBV7-9 and TRBJ1-6; D call uncertain. The CDR3 is 16 residues long. Trimming stripped 5 bases from V and 0 bases from J, with 11 bases between. Germline loops: CDR1 SEHNR, CDR2 FQNEAQ (reference sequence). This CDR3 is CASSEPGSSYNSPLHF. The CDR3 DNA reads as TGTGCCAGCAGCGAACCTGGAAGCTCCTATAATTCACCCCTCCACTTT. Variable domain in full (rest from reference TRBV7-9 and TRBJ1-6): DTGVSQNPRHKITKRGQNVTFRCDPISEHNRLYWYRQTLGQGPEFLTYFQNEAQLEKSRLLSDRFSAERPKGSFSTLEIQRTEQGDSAMYLCASSEPGSSYNSPLHFGNGTRLTVT.

This chain uses TRBV6-5 with TRBJ2-5; perhaps D is TRBD1 or TRBD2 (6 bases each). CDR1 is MNHEY and CDR2 is SVGAGI in the germline V gene. V was clipped by 6 bases and J by 5 bases, with 19 bases between them. The CDR3 runs to 15 residues. This chain's CDR3 is CASRRGSGAGETQYF. CDR3 in DNA: TGTGCCAGCAGACGGGGTTCGGGGGCAGGGGAGACCCAGTACTTC.

The sample holds one count of this clone. This chain uses TRBV7-9 with TRBJ2-3, with TRBD1 matching over 10 bases. CDR1 and CDR2 from the germline V gene are SEHNR and FQNEAQ (reference sequence). CDR3 size: 15 residues. V trimming: 5 bases; J trimming: 6 bases; junction bases outside the gene matches: 8. The CDR3 nucleotides read TGTGCCAGCAGCATTGACAGGGGGCTACGGGATACGCAGTATTTT. It translates to CASSIDRGLRDTQYF.

The genes are TRBV4-3 and TRBJ2-7; D gene uncertain. The CDR3 length is 17 residues. CDR1 is LGHNA, CDR2 YSLEER, per germline. Deletions cut 1 base from V and 3 bases from J, with 19 bases between. DNA of the CDR3: TGCGCCAGCAGCCAAGTAAAGGCGACCGCTCTCCTCTACGAGCAGTACTTC. Its translation is CASSQVKATALLYEQYF.

The rearrangement uses TRBV27 and TRBJ2-6; a weak D match, TRBD1 (6 bases). Trimming cost V 7 bases and J 0 bases, with 13 bases left between them. Looked up from germline, CDR1 is MNHEY and CDR2 is SMNVEV (reference sequence). This CDR3 comprises 16 residues. The CDR3 region has the DNA TGTGCCAGCAACCCGGGACAATTCTCTGGGGCCAACGTCCTGACTTTC. Protein sequence: CASNPGQFSGANVLTF. Full variable domain (remainder filled in from reference TRBV27 and TRBJ2-6): EAQVTQNPRYLITVTGKKLTVTCSQNMNHEYMSWYRQDPGLGLRQIYYSMNVEVTDKGDVPEGYKVSRKEKRNFPLILESPSPNQTSLYFCASNPGQFSGANVLTFGAGSRLTVL.

The V gene is TRBV7-8, the J gene TRBJ1-1; no firm D call. Trimming pared 1 base from V and 11 bases from J, leaving 8 bases between. Germline V lookup: CDR1 SGHVS, CDR2 FQNEAQ. The CDR3 is made up of 11 amino acids. The CDR3: CASSLGPGAFF. The CDR3 nucleotides are TGTGCCAGCAGCTTAGGTCCTGGGGCTTTCTTT.

The gene calls are TRBV28 and TRBJ1-2; 7 bases match TRBD1. Per the germline V gene, CDR1 is MDHEN and CDR2 is SYDVKM. The CDR3 runs to 17 residues. V lost 3 bases, J lost 0 bases, and 10 bases stayed unmatched. The CDR3 protein is CASSFVYGTEANYGYTF. Here the CDR3 DNA reads TGTGCCAGCAGTTTTGTGTACGGGACAGAGGCTAACTATGGCTACACCTTC.

V is TRBV4-2 and J is TRBJ1-6; weak D call: TRBD1 (5 bases). Trimming took off 6 bases at V and 7 bases at J, with 13 bases between the two ends. Germline CDR1 is LGHNA and CDR2 is YNFKEQ. CDR3 size: 14 residues. CDR3 residues: CASSPAGRNSPLHF. Written as DNA, the CDR3 is TGTGCCAGCAGTCCGGCGGGGCGCAATTCACCCCTCCACTTT.

The gene calls are TRBV10-2 and TRBJ2-7, with D unclear. Trimming took 3 bases from V and 7 from J, leaving 10 bases between them. The germline CDR1 and CDR2 sequences are WSHSY and SAAADI. The length of the CDR3 is 12 residues. In DNA, the CDR3 is TGCGCCAGCAGTGACAGCTCGCGAGAGCAGTACTTC. Its protein product is CASSDSSREQYF.

This clone occurred once. This chain joins TRBV6-5 and TRBJ2-5, with D possibly TRBD1 on 5 matching bases. Near its end, the DNA agrees better with TRBJ2-7, so the J call may be wrong. This CDR3 is built from 12 residues. Germline lookup yields CDR1 MNHEY and CDR2 SVGAGI. CDR3 in DNA: TGTGCCAGCAGCACAGGACCCTACGAGCAGTACTTC. It translates to CASSTGPYEQYF.

This chain links TRBV29-1 with TRBJ2-7; the D gene is possibly TRBD2 (5 bases). This CDR3 comprises 14 residues. Trimming pared 4 bases from V and 0 bases from J, leaving 13 bases between. Germline loops: CDR1 SQVTM, CDR2 ANQGSEA. CDR3 residues: CSVGVGIHSYEQYF. CDR3 bases: TGCAGCGTTGGGGTCGGGATTCACTCCTACGAGCAGTACTTC.

The rearrangement links TRBV4-3 to TRBJ2-1; D might be TRBD1 (6 bases). The CDR3 covers 16 residues. Trimming shortened V by 0 bases and J by 7 bases, and 16 bases separated the two germline ends. CDR1 and CDR2 from the germline V gene are LGHNA and YSLEER. The CDR3 coding sequence is TGCGCCAGCAGCCAAGAGACAGGCCCTACGGCTAATGAGCAGTTCTTC. This translates into CASSQETGPTANEQFF.

The genes are TRBV7-3 and TRBJ2-3, with 8 bases fitting TRBD2. The CDR3 extends over 16 amino acids. With 5 bases clipped from V and 3 bases from J, the junction kept 10 bases outside the gene matches. CDR1 and CDR2 (germline): SGHTA, FQGTGA. CDR3 nucleotides: TGTGCCAGCAGCCCCCAACCCGGGACTAGTACAGATACGCAGTATTTT. Its translation: CASSPQPGTSTDTQYF.

V gene TRBV5-8 combines with J gene TRBJ2-3, with 11 bases identical to TRBD2. Trimming removed 6 bases from V and 3 bases from J; junction bases left unmatched: 9. The germline V gene encodes CDR1 SGHTS and CDR2 YDEGEE. The CDR3 extends over 16 amino acids. The CDR3, as DNA: TGTGCCAGCACCTGGAGACTAGCGGGGCATACAGATACGCAGTATTTT. Its protein product is CASTWRLAGHTDTQYF.

In nucleotides, the CDR3 is TGTGCCAGCAGCTTAGGGGGTAGCCTGAGCTCCTACGAGCAGTACTTC. Its protein product is CASSLGGSLSSYEQYF. V gene TRBV5-6 combines with J gene TRBJ2-7, with a possible D match to TRBD1 (6 bases). From germline, CDR1 is SGHDT and CDR2 YYEEEE. V was pared by 2 bases and J by 0 bases, with 15 bases between. This CDR3 contains 16 residues.

The chain joins TRBV10-3 to TRBJ1-1; a possible D gene is TRBD1 (5 bases). The CDR3 has 12 residues. Germline CDR1 is ENHRY and CDR2 is SYGVKD. Deletions cut 6 bases from V and 1 base from J, with 6 bases between. CDR3: CAIRTENTEAFF. The CDR3 region has the DNA TGTGCCATCAGGACAGAGAACACTGAAGCTTTCTTT.

J is TRBJ2-7 and V is TRBV18; 7 nucleotides line up with TRBD1. This CDR3 region has 14 residues. Germline CDR1 and CDR2: KGHSH and LQKENI. After removal of 2 bases from V and 1 base from J, the junction contained 2 bases not matched to a gene. The CDR3 DNA is TGTGCCAGCTCACCAGGGACAGCTTCCTACGAGCAGTACTTC. It is translated as CASSPGTASYEQYF.

The chain combines TRBV5-3 with TRBJ1-1; 10 bases match TRBD1. TRBV5-3 belongs to the ORF category, with a function that is uncertain. The CDR3 is 18 residues long. The trim removed 3 bases at V and 2 bases at J, leaving 13 bases unmatched. The CDR3 DNA sequence: TGTGCCAGAAGCTGGATGCGTGGGACAGGGGTAATTAACACTGAAGCTTTCTTT. The encoded protein is CARSWMRGTGVINTEAFF.

The table lists this clone with a count of one. This chain joins TRBV10-3 and TRBJ2-3; 14 positions match TRBD2. Germline lookup yields CDR1 ENHRY and CDR2 SYGVKD. The CDR3 contains 17 residues. The V segment lost 5 bases and the J segment 0 bases; nucleotides outside the gene matches: 4. The chain's CDR3 is CAISPGLAGASTDTQYF. CDR3 DNA sequence: TGTGCCATCAGTCCGGGACTAGCGGGGGCTAGCACAGATACGCAGTATTTT.

This clone was observed a handful of times. This sequence joins TRBV19 and TRBJ2-2; 7 bases agree with TRBD1. From germline, CDR1 is LNHDA and CDR2 SQIVND (reference sequence). With V trimmed by 3 bases and J by 4 bases, 2 bases remained unmatched. This CDR3 is built from 14 residues. CDR3 in amino acids: CASSIGQATGELFF. The CDR3 DNA sequence: TGTGCCAGTAGTATCGGACAGGCCACCGGGGAGCTGTTTTTT.

A single count supports this clone. The V and J genes are TRBV12-2 and TRBJ2-7; the table's D call of TRBD1 was not tested on the DNA. TRBV12-2 is tagged as a pseudogene. This CDR3 comprises 14 residues. CDR3: CASRTRQGGREQYF. Written as DNA, the CDR3 is TGTGCAAGTCGCACGCGACAGGGAGGCCGCGAGCAGTACTTC.

The chain joins TRBV2 to TRBJ2-4; D call uncertain. This CDR3 is 14 amino acids long. The V gene lost 3 bases and the J gene lost 0 bases, with 6 bases spanning the gap. CDR1 and CDR2 from the germline V gene are SNHLY and FYNNEI. In nucleotides, the CDR3 is TGTGCCAGCAGTGAGAATCTAGCCAAAAACATTCAGTACTTC. Translation: CASSENLAKNIQYF.

V and J are TRBV29-1 and TRBJ1-1; no clear D gene. V lost 4 bases, J lost 3 bases, and 9 bases lay in between. The CDR3 is 12 amino acids. Germline V gives CDR1 SQVTM, CDR2 ANQGSEA. The CDR3 region has the DNA TGCAGCGTTGGGATTGGGGACACTGAAGCTTTCTTT. Translating gives CSVGIGDTEAFF.

This chain connects TRBV2 to TRBJ1-2; D possibly corresponds to TRBD1 (5 bases). V was trimmed by 6 bases and J by 8 bases, leaving 16 bases between them. Germline V lookup: CDR1 SNHLY, CDR2 FYNNEI. The length of the CDR3 is 13 residues. The CDR3 sequence is CASRYGEGQGYTF. Here the CDR3 DNA reads TGTGCCAGCAGATACGGGGAGGGGCAAGGCTACACCTTC. The full variable domain, its missing parts supplied by reference TRBV2 and TRBJ1-2, is EPEVTQTPSHQVTQMGQEVILRCVPISNHLYFYWYRQILGQKVEFLVSFYNNEISEKSEIFDDQFSVERPDGSNFTLKIRSTKLEDSAMYFCASRYGEGQGYTFGSGTRLTVV.

The chain recombines TRBV27 with TRBJ1-2; D is perhaps TRBD1 (6 bases). CDR1 is MNHEY and CDR2 is SMNVEV in the germline V gene (reference sequence). V lost 4 bases to trimming and J lost 8 bases, with 14 bases between them. The CDR3 contains 13 residues. CDR3 nucleotides: TGTGCCAGCAGTTCCCCTCGGGGGGGCGGCTACACCTTC. Residues: CASSSPRGGGYTF.

The rearrangement links TRBV5-4 to TRBJ2-7; possibly TRBD2 for D (6 bases). V was clipped by 4 bases and J by 0 bases, with 14 bases between them. Germline V gives CDR1 SGHNT, CDR2 YYREEE (reference sequence). The CDR3 extends over 15 amino acids. The CDR3 DNA is TGTGCCAGCAGCCGGGACTCCGGCAGCTCCTACGAGCAGTACTTC. Encoded protein: CASSRDSGSSYEQYF. Full variable domain (rest looked up from reference TRBV5-4 and TRBJ2-7): ETGVTQSPTHLIKTRGQQVTLRCSSQSGHNTVSWYQQALGQGPQFIFQYYREEENGRGNFPPRFSGLQFPNYSSELNVNALELDDSALYLCASSRDSGSSYEQYFGPGTRLTVT.

V gene TRBV6-5 combines with J gene TRBJ2-7, with D perhaps given as TRBD1 or TRBD2 (5 bases each). Germline CDR1 MNHEY, CDR2 SVGAGI. CDR3 size: 15 residues. Trimming stripped 0 bases from V and 0 bases from J, with 9 bases between. CDR3: CASSYSGVPSYEQYF. DNA for the CDR3: TGTGCCAGCAGTTACTCGGGGGTGCCCTCCTACGAGCAGTACTTC.

This chain uses TRBV5-1 with TRBJ2-1; D is perhaps TRBD2 (5 bases). The germline gives CDR1 SGHRS, CDR2 YFSETQ. The CDR3 extends over 15 amino acids. The ends were cut back, 1 base at V and 0 bases at J, with 8 bases in the middle. For the CDR3, the DNA is TGCGCCAGCAGCTTGACGGCGGGCTCCTACAATGAGCAGTTCTTC. As protein: CASSLTAGSYNEQFF. The full variable domain, with the rest looked up from reference TRBV5-1 and TRBJ2-1, is KAGVTQTPRYLIKTRGQQVTLSCSPISGHRSVSWYQQTPGQGLQFLFEYFSETQRNKGNFPGRFSGRQFSNSRSEMNVSTLELGDSALYLCASSLTAGSYNEQFFGPGTRLTVL.

The rearrangement uses TRBV28 and TRBJ2-7, with TRBD1 identical over 9 bases. Germline-derived CDR1 and CDR2 are MDHEN and SYDVKM. This CDR3 comprises 14 residues. J gave up 4 bases and V 5 bases, and 6 bases lay outside the gene matches. The CDR3 reads CASSIGQGKYEQYF. The CDR3 nucleotides read TGTGCCAGCAGTATCGGACAGGGGAAATACGAGCAGTACTTC. Together with reference TRBV28 and TRBJ2-7, the CDR3 gives the full variable domain: DVKVTQSSRYLVKRTGEKVFLECVQDMDHENMFWYRQDPGLGLRLIYFSYDVKMKEKGDIPEGYSVSREKKERFSLILESASTNQTSMYLCASSIGQGKYEQYFGPGTRLTVT.